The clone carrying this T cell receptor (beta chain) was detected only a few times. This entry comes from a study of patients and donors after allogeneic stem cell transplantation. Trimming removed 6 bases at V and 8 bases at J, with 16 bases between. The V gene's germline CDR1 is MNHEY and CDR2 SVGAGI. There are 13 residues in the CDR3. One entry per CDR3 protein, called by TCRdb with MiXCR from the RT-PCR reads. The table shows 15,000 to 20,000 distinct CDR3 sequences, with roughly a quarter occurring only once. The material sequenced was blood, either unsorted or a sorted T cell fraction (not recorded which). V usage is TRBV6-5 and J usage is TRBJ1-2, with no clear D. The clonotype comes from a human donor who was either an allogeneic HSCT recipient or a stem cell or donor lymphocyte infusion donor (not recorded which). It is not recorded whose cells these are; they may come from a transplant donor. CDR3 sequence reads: CASSRSHESGYTF. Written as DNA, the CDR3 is TGTGCCAGCAGCCGCTCCCATGAAAGCGGCTACACCTTC.